This T cell receptor (beta chain) appears in the sequencing data of a study of T cells in Graves' hyperthyroidism and ophthalmopathy. Study-wide background: Peripheral blood was obtained at initial diagnosis, preceding any treatment.

Whole-study results and caveats: Also found in blood were most expanded thyroid clonotypes above 0.001.

Trimming removed 4 bases from V and 4 bases from J, with 13 bases in between. The CDR3 totals 14 residues. From germline, CDR1 is SQVTM and CDR2 ANQGSEA. The diagnostic basis comprised clinical symptoms, serum thyroxine and TRAb, thyroid ultrasound and orbital computed tomography. It was less than 13 ml of fresh peripheral blood that supplied the PBMCs. Comments on this clonotype: Its target is unknown.

Authors of the study amplified TCR beta CDR3 regions from RNA transcripts. The HTBI primer set served for first-round RT-PCR of the TCR CDR3. Each CDR3 protein is one row after TCRdb ran MiXCR on the multiplex PCR reads. Altogether hundreds of thousands of distinct CDR3 sequences are present, more than 20% being singletons, with the ten largest covering over 30%. Specimen: blood. The receptor was derived from a man under 40 with Graves' ophthalmopathy. The chain uses TRBV29-1 and TRBJ2-2; D is ambiguous. The CDR3 spells CSVVRAGGTGELFF. The CDR3 DNA follows: TGCAGCGTTGTAAGGGCTGGTGGCACCGGGGAGCTGTTTTTT.